This section outlines one T cell receptor beta chain sequence together with its context. The table came from immunoSEQ multiplex PCR; TCRdb's copy has only in-frame clones and leaves some out. The data contain tens of thousands of clones, about nine tenths of them singletons. This record belongs to a study of T cell responses to AZD1222 COVID-19 vaccine. This CDR3 has 14 residues. V shed 5 bases, J shed 8 bases, and the junction held 10 bases outside the gene matches. Germline CDR1 reads SGHAT; CDR2 reads FQNNGV. The sequence was obtained from an adult who received the MenACWY meningococcal vaccine as a control. The chain joins TRBV11-2 to TRBJ1-2; 8 bases are shared with TRBD1. The specimen was peripheral blood, collected 28 days after the second dose of the MenACWY control vaccine. The CDR3 is CASSPSQGAGGYTF. CDR3 coding DNA: TGTGCCAGCAGCCCTTCCCAGGGGGCGGGCGGCTACACCTTC.